This T cell receptor beta chain was identified during a study of neoadjuvant anti-PD-1 for oral cavity cancer. Across the whole study: Nivolumab at 3 mg/kg was mostly given biweekly, three to four doses, pre-surgery. Patients without progression got a fourth dose around day 43.

Patients had HPV-negative, locally advanced oral cavity squamous cell carcinoma. In germline, CDR1 is MNHNS, CDR2 SASEGT. V was clipped by 3 bases and J by 3 bases, with 12 bases between them. The CDR3 sequence is 15 residues long. Most PBMC samples had 400 to 550 ng input DNA in six replicates. The data were produced by immunoSEQ multiplex PCR, yet TCRdb's version contains in-frame clones alone and is incomplete. The data show about 62,000 clones, around 80% seen once. This material consisted of PBMCs, taken before nivolumab (anti-PD-1) treatment. This receptor was taken from a person aged 40-85 years with oral cavity squamous cell carcinoma. The chain carries TRBV6-1 and TRBJ2-1, with D possibly matching TRBD1 (5 bases). The CDR3, as DNA: TGTGCCAGCAGTGACCCAGGGCCGGTCTACAATGAGCAGTTCTTC. This translates into CASSDPGPVYNEQFF.